The T cell receptor (beta chain) under discussion was sequenced for a study of T cells in Graves' hyperthyroidism and ophthalmopathy. Study-level background: Peripheral blood collection took place at initial diagnosis, before any treatment. Study outcomes and limitations: Most thyroid clonotypes with frequency above 0.001 were detected in blood.

With regard to this clonotype: Its antigen is currently unknown.

CDR1 and CDR2 from the germline V gene are DFQATT and SNEGSKA (reference sequence). V shed 6 bases, J shed 2 bases, and the junction held 5 bases outside the gene matches. The CDR3 totals 13 residues. A patient was excluded if there was uncontrolled infection, other autoimmune disease, pregnancy or lactation. RNA transcripts gave rise to amplified TCR beta CDR3 regions. The HTBI primer set was used in a first-round RT-PCR of the TCR CDR3. In TCRdb, the multiplex PCR reads were re-called with MiXCR into one record per CDR3 protein. The sample has approximately 400,000 distinct CDR3 sequences, more than 14% seen once.

The sample comprised blood. V usage is TRBV20-1 and J usage is TRBJ2-5, with 8 bases identical to TRBD1. The TCR comes from a woman aged 25-40 years with Graves' ophthalmopathy. The CDR3 protein is CSANRGWQETQYF. The CDR3 coding sequence is TGCAGTGCAAACAGGGGGTGGCAAGAGACCCAGTACTTC.